This entry lists 30 T cell receptor beta chains sequenced from one sample in a study of identifying expanded T cells in peripheral blood (dated by TCRdb to about 2019). Library construction relied on the immunoSEQ multiplex PCR assay. Here the immuneACCESS table is served through TCRdb, limited to in-frame sequences with V and J called. Missing clones are a known gap in these copies; in checked studies unresolved V genes cover under half, and the rest lacks a known reason. For this sample there are tens of thousands of clones; 87% appear just once. The ten top clones hold around 4.8% of the sample. The sample consisted of blood. The receptors derive from a person between 18 and 70 years old in good health.

J is TRBJ2-3 and V is TRBV7-2, with D possibly matching TRBD1 (5 bases). V was cut by 0 bases and J by 4 bases, with 11 bases left in between. Germline CDR1 reads SGHTA; CDR2 reads FQGNSA. The CDR3 sequence is 15 residues long. This chain's CDR3 is CASSLAGQISDTQYF. In nucleotides, the CDR3 is TGTGCCAGCAGCTTAGCGGGGCAGATTTCAGATACGCAGTATTTT.

This rearrangement joins TRBV21-1 to TRBJ1-2; TRBD1 reflects the table's D call only, with no check against the DNA. TRBV21-1 is a documented pseudogene. The CDR3 length is 15 residues. CDR3 in amino acids: CASSKPRQGRCGYTF. The CDR3 DNA sequence: TGTGCCAGCAGCAAACCGAGACAGGGCCGGTGTGGCTACACCTTC.

V and J are TRBV18 and TRBJ2-7; 7 bases map to TRBD1. J lost 2 bases, V lost 3 bases, and 4 bases had no gene match. Per germline, CDR1 KGHSH and CDR2 LQKENI. The CDR3 is 14 amino acids. The CDR3 nucleotides read TGTGCCAGCTCACCGTCAGGGGGAGCCTACGAGCAGTACTTC. It specifies CASSPSGGAYEQYF.

The chain combines TRBV28 with TRBJ2-7, with a tentative D call TRBD1 (6 bases). The germline V and J ends were trimmed by 2 bases and 6 bases, with 17 bases remaining between them. Germline assignment: CDR1 MDHEN and CDR2 SYDVKM. This CDR3 comprises 15 residues. The CDR3: CASSLPGQPEVEQYF. The CDR3 DNA follows: TGTGCCAGCAGTTTACCGGGACAACCGGAGGTCGAGCAGTACTTC.

This sequence joins TRBV1 and TRBJ1-2. TRBV1 is a listed pseudogene. The CDR3 extends over 14 amino acids. DNA for the CDR3: TGCACCAGCAGCCAAGATCGGGAGCGGTATGGCTACACCTTC. Amino acid sequence: CTSSQDRERYGYTF.

The CDR3 nucleotides are TGTGCCAGCAGTTTATATGGAGATACGCAGTATTTT. Translating it yields CASSLYGDTQYF. The chain recombines TRBV27 with TRBJ2-3, with no clear D. V gave up 1 base and J gave up 5 bases, with 4 bases separating them. This CDR3 has 12 residues. In germline, CDR1 is MNHEY, CDR2 SMNVEV (reference sequence).

This chain joins TRBV7-2 and TRBJ2-1, with D tentatively TRBD1 or TRBD2 (5 bases each). V lost 1 base to trimming and J lost 2 bases, with 18 bases between them. Germline assignment: CDR1 SGHTA and CDR2 FQGNSA. The CDR3 consists of 18 residues. This CDR3 is CASSLVGPRQGAYNEQFF. Here the CDR3 DNA reads TGTGCCAGCAGCTTAGTAGGGCCTAGGCAGGGAGCCTACAATGAGCAGTTCTTC. Drawing the rest from reference TRBV7-2 and TRBJ2-1, the complete variable domain is GAGVSQSPSNKVTEKGKDVELRCDPISGHTALYWYRQSLGQGLEFLIYFQGNSAPDKSGLPSDRFSAERTGGSVSTLTIQRTQQEDSAVYLCASSLVGPRQGAYNEQFFGPGTRLTVL.

The table lists this clone with a count of one. The CDR3 coding sequence is TGTGCCAGCAGCCTAGCGTGGGGCTACGAGCAGTACTTC. The encoded protein is CASSLAWGYEQYF. The chain has TRBV5-6 and TRBJ2-7; D possibly corresponds to TRBD2 (6 bases). CDR3 length: 13 residues. Trimming took 4 bases from V and 3 from J, leaving 11 bases between them. Germline CDR1 SGHDT, CDR2 YYEEEE.

The chain links TRBV6-5 to TRBJ2-7, with 10 positions matching TRBD1. Germline trimming cut 0 bases from V and 7 bases from J; bases unmatched to any gene: 3. CDR1 is MNHEY, CDR2 SVGAGI, per germline. This CDR3 has 14 residues. The CDR3: CASSYSGQGMEQYF. The DNA for the CDR3 is TGTGCCAGCAGTTACTCGGGACAGGGGATGGAGCAGTACTTC.

The genes are TRBV7-2 and TRBJ2-7, with no clear D. The CDR3 contains 11 residues. V was clipped by 4 bases and J by 7 bases, with 8 bases between them. Germline CDR1 reads SGHTA; CDR2 reads FQGNSA. CDR3 amino acids: CASSSYMEQYF. CDR3 DNA sequence: TGTGCCAGCAGCTCTTACATGGAGCAGTACTTC.

The chain carries TRBV10-3 and TRBJ1-3, with D possibly TRBD1 on 6 matching bases. V lost 6 bases to trimming and J lost 0 bases, with 12 bases between them. The V gene's germline CDR1 is ENHRY and CDR2 SYGVKD. This CDR3 has 15 residues. The CDR3 DNA follows: TGTGCCATCAGAGCGGACAGCATCTCTGGAAACACCATATATTTT. Its translation is CAIRADSISGNTIYF.

CDR3 sequence reads: CASSLVSKETQYF. The CDR3, as DNA: TGTGCCAGCAGTTTAGTCAGTAAAGAGACCCAGTACTTC. V and J are TRBV28 and TRBJ2-5; no clear D. In germline, CDR1 is MDHEN, CDR2 SYDVKM. V shed 2 bases and J shed 3 bases, with 7 bases lying between them. The CDR3 contains 13 residues.

This chain uses TRBV7-2 with TRBJ2-2, with D tentatively TRBD2 (6 bases). The CDR3 is made up of 13 amino acids. Germline V lookup: CDR1 SGHTA, CDR2 FQGNSA. Trimming pared 1 base from V and 7 bases from J, leaving 7 bases between. The CDR3 nucleotides are TGTGCCAGCAGCTTAGGCGGGATCGGGGAGCTGTTTTTT. Its translation: CASSLGGIGELFF.

V and J are TRBV30 and TRBJ2-1; D may correspond to TRBD1 or TRBD2 (5 bases each). The CDR3 totals 11 residues. Looked up from germline, CDR1 is GTSNPN and CDR2 is SVGIG (reference sequence). V lost 3 bases to trimming and J lost 7 bases, with 7 bases between them. The CDR3 DNA is TGTGCCTGGAGCTGGGGGAATGAGCAGTTCTTC. It specifies CAWSWGNEQFF.

CDR3 amino acids: CASSFGEKLFF. CDR3 DNA sequence: TGTGCCAGCAGCTTCGGTGAAAAACTGTTTTTT. The V and J genes are TRBV5-6 and TRBJ1-4, with D unclear. V dropped 2 bases and J dropped 7 bases, with 3 bases sitting between them. The V gene's germline CDR1 is SGHDT and CDR2 YYEEEE. This CDR3 spans 11 amino acids.

The chain carries TRBV11-2 and TRBJ1-4; 12 bases are shared with TRBD1. There are 16 residues in the CDR3. Germline values: CDR1 SGHAT, CDR2 FQNNGV. V gave up 5 bases and J gave up 7 bases; unmatched junction bases: 8. This CDR3 is CASSMGTGGAGEKLFF. The CDR3 DNA sequence: TGTGCCAGCAGCATGGGGACAGGGGGCGCGGGTGAAAAACTGTTTTTT.

This sequence joins TRBV5-1 and TRBJ1-1; D ambiguous. V lost 4 bases, J lost 0 bases, and 13 bases lay in between. CDR1 SGHRS and CDR2 YFSETQ come from the germline V gene. The CDR3 length is 15 residues. CDR3 region: CASSTRTGVNTEAFF. CDR3 bases: TGCGCCAGCAGCACGCGGACGGGAGTGAACACTGAAGCTTTCTTT.

The rearrangement uses TRBV4-3 and TRBJ1-4, with no clear D. Germline CDR1 and CDR2: LGHNA and YSLEER. Trimming shortened V by 1 base and J by 8 bases, and 14 bases separated the two germline ends. The CDR3 has 15 residues. This CDR3 is CASSQGGRQWEKLFF. In DNA, the CDR3 is TGCGCCAGCAGCCAAGGTGGGAGACAATGGGAAAAACTGTTTTTT.

The V gene is TRBV7-2, the J gene TRBJ1-2, with D hard to call. CDR1 is SGHTA, CDR2 FQGNSA, per germline. Trimming removed 1 base from V and 1 base from J, with 7 bases in between. The CDR3 loop spans 14 amino acids. The chain's CDR3 is CASSLDGVNYGYTF. DNA of the CDR3: TGTGCCAGCAGCTTAGATGGGGTTAACTATGGCTACACCTTC.

This chain joins TRBV28 and TRBJ2-7; D is possibly TRBD2 (6 bases). Germline loops: CDR1 MDHEN, CDR2 SYDVKM. This CDR3 has 14 amino acids. Trimming cost V 5 bases and J 6 bases, with 17 bases left between them. As DNA, the CDR3 is TGTGCCAGCAGTGGGGGGATCGCAGTGGGCGAGCAGTACTTC. This encodes CASSGGIAVGEQYF.

V is TRBV9 and J is TRBJ2-3, with D perhaps TRBD1 (5 bases). Between the trimmed V and J ends, which lost 3 bases and 6 bases, there was a span of 17 bases. The CDR3 has 15 residues. Germline CDR1 SGDLS, CDR2 YYNGEE. The chain's CDR3 is CASSDSPIGVDTQYF. The DNA of the CDR3 is TGTGCCAGCAGCGATTCACCGATAGGGGTGGATACGCAGTATTTT.

The gene calls are TRBV30 and TRBJ2-1; tentative D call: TRBD1 (6 bases). The CDR3 contains 12 residues. The V end was cut by 0 bases, the J end by 9 bases, with 9 bases between. Germline V gene data show CDR1 as GTSNPN and CDR2 as SVGIG (reference sequence). The CDR3 DNA sequence: TGTGCCTGGAGTGTCAGGGGCGGTGAGCAGTTCTTC. Its protein is CAWSVRGGEQFF.

The chain links TRBV9 to TRBJ2-3, with 7 bases that match TRBD2. The germline V gene has CDR1 SGDLS and CDR2 YYNGEE. V was pared by 4 bases and J by 8 bases, with 10 bases of the junction left unmatched. The CDR3 totals 14 residues. CDR3 amino acids: CASSPQRGFGTQYF. As DNA, the CDR3 is TGTGCCAGCAGCCCCCAGCGGGGTTTCGGTACGCAGTATTTT.

J is TRBJ1-1 and V is TRBV6-1; D is ambiguous. CDR1 MNHNS and CDR2 SASEGT come from the germline V gene. This CDR3 contains 14 residues. V was shortened by 0 bases and J by 6 bases, with 11 bases between the two germline ends. In nucleotides, the CDR3 is TGTGCCAGCAGTGAAGCTGAGGACCCGGCTGAAGCTTTCTTT. Protein: CASSEAEDPAEAFF.

This chain joins TRBV9 and TRBJ2-7, with D perhaps TRBD1 (6 bases). V dropped 4 bases and J dropped 0 bases, with 14 bases sitting between them. This CDR3 is 15 amino acids long. From germline, CDR1 is SGDLS and CDR2 YYNGEE. The CDR3 loop is CASSPRGHGSYEQYF. The CDR3 nucleotides are TGTGCCAGCAGCCCCCGGGGACATGGCTCCTACGAGCAGTACTTC.

CDR3: CASSGGTGVQNEKLFF. The CDR3 DNA reads TGTGCCAGCAGCGGTGGGACAGGCGTCCAGAATGAAAAACTGTTTTTT. The chain recombines TRBV9 with TRBJ1-4, with TRBD1 matching over 8 bases. This CDR3 is built from 16 residues. Germline assignment: CDR1 SGDLS and CDR2 YYNGEE. The V and J ends lost 3 bases and 5 bases, in that order; junction bases with no gene match: 9.

The chain links TRBV29-1 to TRBJ2-5; D is possibly TRBD1 (5 bases). The CDR3 covers 11 residues. CDR1 and CDR2 from the germline V gene are SQVTM and ANQGSEA. V was clipped by 6 bases and J by 5 bases, with 10 bases between them. CDR3 region: CSVDSGETQYF. The CDR3 DNA follows: TGCAGCGTAGACAGTGGTGAGACCCAGTACTTC.

In this sample, this clone turned up a few times. The chain recombines TRBV7-9 with TRBJ1-2; D remains unclear. Trimming took off 2 bases at V and 2 bases at J, with 0 bases between the two ends. Germline V CDR1 and CDR2: SEHNR, FQNEAQ (reference sequence). This CDR3 contains 11 residues. CDR3 coding DNA: TGTGCCAGCAGCTTAAACTATGGCTACACCTTC. Residues: CASSLNYGYTF.

This clone was observed a handful of times. The chain combines TRBV28 with TRBJ1-2, with a weak D call TRBD1 (5 bases). The CDR3 extends over 15 amino acids. The V end was cut by 3 bases, the J end by 2 bases, with 13 bases between. Germline V gene data show CDR1 as MDHEN and CDR2 as SYDVKM. DNA for the CDR3: TGTGCCAGCAGTTTTGCCGGGAGGGGAAACTATGGCTACACCTTC. Protein sequence: CASSFAGRGNYGYTF.

This rearrangement joins TRBV30 to TRBJ1-4, with unresolved D. V lost 5 bases and J 3 bases, leaving 10 bases between the germline ends. The CDR3 extends over 13 amino acids. Germline CDR1 and CDR2: GTSNPN and SVGIG (reference sequence). As DNA, the CDR3 is TGTGCCTGGGGCGCGGGTCCTAATGAAAAACTGTTTTTT. Translating gives CAWGAGPNEKLFF.